This T cell receptor beta chain came from a study of early stage breast cancer tumors. Study-level points and caveats: Tumors had approximately 2.5-fold higher T cell density than normal breast.

Blood replicates held 0.5 ug DNA, tumor or normal breast approximately 1.5 ug, two each. The repertoire was sequenced with immunoSEQ multiplex PCR; TCRdb's copy has only in-frame clones and lacks some. This table has some 24,000 clones, roughly 64% appearing once. CDR1 MNHEY and CDR2 SVGAGI come from the germline V gene. There are 15 residues in the CDR3. Trimming removed 9 bases from V and 2 bases from J; junction bases left unmatched: 9. About this clone: No antigen is known for it.

Sequenced sample: breast tumor tissue. The receptor comes from a person aged 55 to 69 with breast cancer. This chain connects TRBV6-5 to TRBJ1-5, with 8 bases lining up with TRBD1. The CDR3 DNA is TGTGCCAGTAGCACCCAGGGGGCCGGCAATCAGCCCCAGCATTTT. Residues: CASSTQGAGNQPQHF.